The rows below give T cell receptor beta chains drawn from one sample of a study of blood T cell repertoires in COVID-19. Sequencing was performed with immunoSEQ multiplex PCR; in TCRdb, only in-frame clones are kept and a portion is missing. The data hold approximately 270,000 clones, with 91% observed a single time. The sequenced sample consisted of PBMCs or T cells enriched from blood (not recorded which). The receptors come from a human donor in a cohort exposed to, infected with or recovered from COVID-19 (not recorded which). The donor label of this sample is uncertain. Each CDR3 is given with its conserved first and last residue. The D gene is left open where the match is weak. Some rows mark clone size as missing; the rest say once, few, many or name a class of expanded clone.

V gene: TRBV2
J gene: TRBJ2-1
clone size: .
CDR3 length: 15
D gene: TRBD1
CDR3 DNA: TGTGCCAGCGGCTGGCGGGGGACAGGGGGCAATGAGCAGTTCTTC
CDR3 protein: CASGWRGTGGNEQFF

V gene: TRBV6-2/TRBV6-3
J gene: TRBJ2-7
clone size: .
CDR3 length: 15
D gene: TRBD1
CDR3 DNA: TGTGCCAGCAGTTACAAGCCGGGACAGTCCTACGAGCAGTACTTC
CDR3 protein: CASSYKPGQSYEQYF

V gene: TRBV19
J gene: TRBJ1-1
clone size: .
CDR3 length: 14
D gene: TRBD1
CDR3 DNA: TGTGCCAGTAGTGGGACAGGGCTGGGCACTGAAGCTTTCTTT
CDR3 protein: CASSGTGLGTEAFF

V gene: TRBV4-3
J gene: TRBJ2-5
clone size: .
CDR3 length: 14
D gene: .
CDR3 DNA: TGCGCCAGCAGCCAAGATAACTACCAAGAGACCCAGTACTTC
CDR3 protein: CASSQDNYQETQYF

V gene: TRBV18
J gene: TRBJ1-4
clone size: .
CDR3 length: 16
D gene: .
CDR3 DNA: TGTGCCAGCTCACCGAACCAGGACAGCTTTAATGAAAAACTGTTTTTT
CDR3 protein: CASSPNQDSFNEKLFF

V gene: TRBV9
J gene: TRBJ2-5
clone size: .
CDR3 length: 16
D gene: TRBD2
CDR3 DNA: TGTGCCAGCAGCGCCGAACTAGCGGGGGGGAGAGAGACCCAGTACTTC
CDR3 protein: CASSAELAGGRETQYF

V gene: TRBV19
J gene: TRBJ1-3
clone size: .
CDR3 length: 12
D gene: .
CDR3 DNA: TGTGCCAGTAGTACTCCTGGAAACACCATATATTTT
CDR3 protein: CASSTPGNTIYF

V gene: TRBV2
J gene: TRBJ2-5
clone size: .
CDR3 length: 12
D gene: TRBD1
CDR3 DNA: TGTGCCAGCTTCGGACAGGAAGAGACCCAGTACTTC
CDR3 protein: CASFGQEETQYF

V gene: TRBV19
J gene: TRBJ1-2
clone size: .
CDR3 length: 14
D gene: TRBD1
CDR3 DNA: TGTGCCAGTAATCAGAGGGACAGAAACTATGGCTACACCTTC
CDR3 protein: CASNQRDRNYGYTF

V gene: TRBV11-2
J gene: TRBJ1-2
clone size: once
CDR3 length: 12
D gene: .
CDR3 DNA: TGTGCCAGCAGCCGTTGGGGCGGCGGCTACACCTTC
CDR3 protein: CASSRWGGGYTF

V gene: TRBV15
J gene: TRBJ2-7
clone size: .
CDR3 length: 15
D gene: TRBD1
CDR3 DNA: TGTGCCACCAGCAGAGGACGGGACAGAGCCTACGAGCAGTACTTC
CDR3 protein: CATSRGRDRAYEQYF

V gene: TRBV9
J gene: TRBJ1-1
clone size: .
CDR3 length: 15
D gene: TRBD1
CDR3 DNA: TGTGCCAGCAGCGAATTAGACAGGGGGAGGACTGAAGCTTTCTTT
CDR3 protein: CASSELDRGRTEAFF

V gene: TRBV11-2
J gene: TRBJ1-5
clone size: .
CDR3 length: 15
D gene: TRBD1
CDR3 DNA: TGTGCCAGCAGCTTAGATAGGGGGCCAAATCAGCCCCAGCATTTT
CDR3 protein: CASSLDRGPNQPQHF

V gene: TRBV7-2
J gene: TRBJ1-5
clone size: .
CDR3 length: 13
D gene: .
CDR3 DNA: TGTGCCAGCAGCCCCCAAGAGGGTTCGGCCCAGCATTTT
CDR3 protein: CASSPQEGSAQHF

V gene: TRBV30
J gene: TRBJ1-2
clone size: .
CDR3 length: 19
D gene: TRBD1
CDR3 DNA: TGTGCCTGGAGTGCCCATCCCGGGACAGGGGGCGAAGAAAGCTATGGCTACACCTTC
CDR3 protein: CAWSAHPGTGGEESYGYTF

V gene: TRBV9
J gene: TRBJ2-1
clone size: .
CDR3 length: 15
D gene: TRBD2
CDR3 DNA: TGTGCCAGCAGCGGGGTAGCGGGGGGAGGAAATGAGCAGTTCTTC
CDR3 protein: CASSGVAGGGNEQFF

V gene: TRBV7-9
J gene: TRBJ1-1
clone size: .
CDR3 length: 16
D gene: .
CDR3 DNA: TGTGCCAGCAGGCCAGGGGTTTGGAAGATGAACACTGAAGCTTTCTTT
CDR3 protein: CASRPGVWKMNTEAFF

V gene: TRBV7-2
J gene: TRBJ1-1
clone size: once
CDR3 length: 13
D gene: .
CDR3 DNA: TGTGCCAGCAGTCGGCAGGAGAACACTGAAGCTTTCTTT
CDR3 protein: CASSRQENTEAFF

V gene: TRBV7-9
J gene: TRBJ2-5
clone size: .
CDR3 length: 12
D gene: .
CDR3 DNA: TGTGCCAGCAGCTTGGAGCAAGAGACCCAGTACTTC
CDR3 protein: CASSLEQETQYF

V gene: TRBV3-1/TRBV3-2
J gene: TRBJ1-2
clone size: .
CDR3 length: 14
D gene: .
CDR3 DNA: TGTGCCAGCAGCCAAGATTTGGGGGGACCCTGGTACACCTTC
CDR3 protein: CASSQDLGGPWYTF

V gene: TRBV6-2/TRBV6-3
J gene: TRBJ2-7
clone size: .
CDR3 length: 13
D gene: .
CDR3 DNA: TGTGCCAGCAGTTATGGCATCGCCTACGAGCAGTACTTC
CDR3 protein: CASSYGIAYEQYF

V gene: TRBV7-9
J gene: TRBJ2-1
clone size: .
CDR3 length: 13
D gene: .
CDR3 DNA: TGTGCCAGCAGCTTCGTCAGGGTCAATGAGCAGTTCTTC
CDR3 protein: CASSFVRVNEQFF

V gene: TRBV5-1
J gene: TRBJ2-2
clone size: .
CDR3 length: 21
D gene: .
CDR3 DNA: TGCGCCAGCAGCTCCGCCCGCCCCGACAGGAGCCCCAACCTTAACACCGGGGAGCTGTTTTTT
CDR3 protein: CASSSARPDRSPNLNTGELFF

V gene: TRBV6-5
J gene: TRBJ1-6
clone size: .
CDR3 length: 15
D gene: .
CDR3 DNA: TGTGCCAGCAGTTACTCGATATCCCGCAGTTCACCCCTCCACTTT
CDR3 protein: CASSYSISRSSPLHF

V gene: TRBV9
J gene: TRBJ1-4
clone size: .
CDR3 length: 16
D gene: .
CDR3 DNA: TGTGCCAGCAGCCCCCGGGGGAGTGCAACTAATGAAAAACTGTTTTTT
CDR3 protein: CASSPRGSATNEKLFF

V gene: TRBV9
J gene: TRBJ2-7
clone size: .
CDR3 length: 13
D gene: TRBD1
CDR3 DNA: TGTGCCAGCAGCAAACGACAGGGGGACGAGCAGTACTTC
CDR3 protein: CASSKRQGDEQYF

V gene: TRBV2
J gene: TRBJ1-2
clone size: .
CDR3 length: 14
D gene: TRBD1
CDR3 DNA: TGTGCCAGCGGACCACAGGGGGCGGGGAGTGGCTACACCTTC
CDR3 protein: CASGPQGAGSGYTF

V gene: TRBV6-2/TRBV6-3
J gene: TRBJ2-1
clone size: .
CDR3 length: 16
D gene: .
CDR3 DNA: TGTGCCAGCAGTTTGCCAGGGAAGAGGCTCTACAATGAGCAGTTCTTC
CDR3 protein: CASSLPGKRLYNEQFF

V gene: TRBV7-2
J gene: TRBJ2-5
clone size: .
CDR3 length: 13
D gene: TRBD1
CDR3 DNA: TGTGCCAGCAAGACAGGGCGGCAAGAGACCCAGTACTTC
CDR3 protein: CASKTGRQETQYF

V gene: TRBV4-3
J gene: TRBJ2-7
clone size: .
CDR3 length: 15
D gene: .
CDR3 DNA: TGCGCCAGCAGCCAAGATTCTGCAGGGCCCTACGAGCAGTACTTC
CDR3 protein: CASSQDSAGPYEQYF

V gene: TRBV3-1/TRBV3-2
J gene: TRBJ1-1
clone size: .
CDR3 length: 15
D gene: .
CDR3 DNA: TGTGCCAGCAGCCCGCATGGGGCAGGCAGCACTGAAGCTTTCTTT
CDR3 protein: CASSPHGAGSTEAFF

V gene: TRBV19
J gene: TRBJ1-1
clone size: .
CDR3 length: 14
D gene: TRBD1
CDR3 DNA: TGTGCCAGTAGTATATGGACAGGGGAGACTGAAGCTTTCTTT
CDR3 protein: CASSIWTGETEAFF

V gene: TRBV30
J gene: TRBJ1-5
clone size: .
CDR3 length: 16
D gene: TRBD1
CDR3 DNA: TGTGCCTGGAGTGTAAAGGGGGCGATGGGCAATCAGCCCCAGCATTTT
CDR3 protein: CAWSVKGAMGNQPQHF

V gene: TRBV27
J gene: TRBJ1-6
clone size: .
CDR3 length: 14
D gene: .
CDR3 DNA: TGTGCCAGCAGTTTAACCAGGACTCGCTCACCCCTCCACTTT
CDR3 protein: CASSLTRTRSPLHF

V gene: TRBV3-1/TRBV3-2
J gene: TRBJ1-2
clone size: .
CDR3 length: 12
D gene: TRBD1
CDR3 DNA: TGTGCCAGCAGCCAGGGGGACAGGGCGTCACTTTTC
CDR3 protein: CASSQGDRASLF

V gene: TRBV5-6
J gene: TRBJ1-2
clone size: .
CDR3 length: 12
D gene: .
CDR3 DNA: TGTGCCAGCAGCTTATTCCTCTCCCGCTACACCTTC
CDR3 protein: CASSLFLSRYTF

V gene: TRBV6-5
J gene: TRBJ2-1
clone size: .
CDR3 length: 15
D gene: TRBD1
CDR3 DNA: TGTGCCAGCAGGTCGACAGGGGGCTCCTACAATGAGCAGTTCTTC
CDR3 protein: CASRSTGGSYNEQFF

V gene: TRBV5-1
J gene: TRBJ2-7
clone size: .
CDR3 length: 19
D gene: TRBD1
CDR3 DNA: TGCGCCAGCAGCATTACGGACAGGGGGTACTTTTCGTACGGCTACGAGCAGTACTTC
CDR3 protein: CASSITDRGYFSYGYEQYF

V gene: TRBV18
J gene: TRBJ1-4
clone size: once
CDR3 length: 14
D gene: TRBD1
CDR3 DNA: TGTGCCAGCTCAGACAGGGGCGGTTATGAAAAACTGTTTTTT
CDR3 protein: CASSDRGGYEKLFF

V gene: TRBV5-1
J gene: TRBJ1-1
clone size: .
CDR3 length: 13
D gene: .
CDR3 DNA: TGCGCCAGCAGCTTGACAGTGAACACTGAAGCTTTCTTT
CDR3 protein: CASSLTVNTEAFF

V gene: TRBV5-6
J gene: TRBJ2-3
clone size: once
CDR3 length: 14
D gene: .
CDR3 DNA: TGTGCCAGCAGCTTGTGGGCTAGCACAGATACGCAGTATTTT
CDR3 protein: CASSLWASTDTQYF

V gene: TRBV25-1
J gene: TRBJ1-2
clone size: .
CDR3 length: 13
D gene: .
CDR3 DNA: TGTGCCAGCAGTGAACAGGGGAACTATGGCTACACCTTC
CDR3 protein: CASSEQGNYGYTF

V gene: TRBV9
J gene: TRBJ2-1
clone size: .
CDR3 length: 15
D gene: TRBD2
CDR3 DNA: TGTGCCAGCAGCACTAGCGGGGGGGCCGACAATGAGCAGTTCTTC
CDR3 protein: CASSTSGGADNEQFF

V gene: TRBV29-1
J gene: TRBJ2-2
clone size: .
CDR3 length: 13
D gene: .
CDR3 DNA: TGCAGCGTTGACCACAGGGTTGCCGGGGAGCTGTTTTTT
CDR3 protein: CSVDHRVAGELFF

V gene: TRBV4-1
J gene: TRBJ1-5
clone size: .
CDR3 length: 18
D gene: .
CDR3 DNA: TGCGCCAGCAGCCCCCGCCCACCGGGGGGGGATAGCAATCAGCCCCAGCATTTT
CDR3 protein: CASSPRPPGGDSNQPQHF

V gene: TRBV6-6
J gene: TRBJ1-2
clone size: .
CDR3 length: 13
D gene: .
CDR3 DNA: TGTGCCACCAGAGACATAGCTAACTATGGCTACACCTTC
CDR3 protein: CATRDIANYGYTF

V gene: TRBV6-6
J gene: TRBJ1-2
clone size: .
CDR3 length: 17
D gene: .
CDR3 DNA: TGTGCCAGCAGTCTAGACAGGAATGCCCGCTTTAACTATGGCTACACCTTC
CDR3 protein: CASSLDRNARFNYGYTF

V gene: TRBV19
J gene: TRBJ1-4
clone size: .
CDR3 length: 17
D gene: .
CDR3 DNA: TGTGCCAGTAGTATGAGAGGGGGGGGACGTGGAAGGGAAAAACTGTTTTTT
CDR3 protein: CASSMRGGGRGREKLFF

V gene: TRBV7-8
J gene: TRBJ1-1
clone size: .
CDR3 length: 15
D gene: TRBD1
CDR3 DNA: TGTGCCAGCAGCGTTGAAGGGGGCCGAGGGACTGAAGCTTTCTTT
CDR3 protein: CASSVEGGRGTEAFF

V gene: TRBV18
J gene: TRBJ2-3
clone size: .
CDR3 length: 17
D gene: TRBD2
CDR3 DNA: TGTGCCAGCTCACCGCAACTAGCGGGGTCTAGCACAGATACGCAGTATTTT
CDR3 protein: CASSPQLAGSSTDTQYF

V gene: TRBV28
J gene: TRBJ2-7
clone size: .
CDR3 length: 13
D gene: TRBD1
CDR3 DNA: TGTGCCGCGGCGACAGGGCCCTCCTACGAGCAGTACTTC
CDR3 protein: CAAATGPSYEQYF

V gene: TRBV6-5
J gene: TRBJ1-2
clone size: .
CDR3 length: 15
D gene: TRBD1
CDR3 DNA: TGTGCCAGCAGTCTCCGGGGGGACAGGGTTGACGGCTACACCTTC
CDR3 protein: CASSLRGDRVDGYTF

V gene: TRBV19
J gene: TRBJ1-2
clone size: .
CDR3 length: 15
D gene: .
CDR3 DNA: TGTGCCAGTAGTCCACGGGTCCAGGCGGGCTATGGCTACACCTTC
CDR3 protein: CASSPRVQAGYGYTF

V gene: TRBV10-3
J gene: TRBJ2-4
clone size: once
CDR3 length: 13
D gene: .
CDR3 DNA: TGTGCCATCAGTGAGTTGGGAGAAAACATTCAGTACTTC
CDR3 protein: CAISELGENIQYF

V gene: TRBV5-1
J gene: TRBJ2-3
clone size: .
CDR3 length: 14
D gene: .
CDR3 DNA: TGCGCCAGCAGCTTGGGCCTAGAAAGGGATACGCAGTATTTT
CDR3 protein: CASSLGLERDTQYF

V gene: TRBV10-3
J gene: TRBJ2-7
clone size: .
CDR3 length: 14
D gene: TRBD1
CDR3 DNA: TGTGCCATCAGAGAGGGACAGGACTCCTACGAGCAGTACTTC
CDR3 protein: CAIREGQDSYEQYF

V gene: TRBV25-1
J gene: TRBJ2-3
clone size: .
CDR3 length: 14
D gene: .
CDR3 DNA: TGTGCCAGCACCAATGCTGAGGGGGCAGATACGCAGTATTTT
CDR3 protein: CASTNAEGADTQYF

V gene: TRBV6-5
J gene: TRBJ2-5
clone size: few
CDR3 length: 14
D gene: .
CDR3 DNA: TGTGCCAGCAGTTCGGGGGTGGAAGGGGAGACCCAGTACTTC
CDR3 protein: CASSSGVEGETQYF